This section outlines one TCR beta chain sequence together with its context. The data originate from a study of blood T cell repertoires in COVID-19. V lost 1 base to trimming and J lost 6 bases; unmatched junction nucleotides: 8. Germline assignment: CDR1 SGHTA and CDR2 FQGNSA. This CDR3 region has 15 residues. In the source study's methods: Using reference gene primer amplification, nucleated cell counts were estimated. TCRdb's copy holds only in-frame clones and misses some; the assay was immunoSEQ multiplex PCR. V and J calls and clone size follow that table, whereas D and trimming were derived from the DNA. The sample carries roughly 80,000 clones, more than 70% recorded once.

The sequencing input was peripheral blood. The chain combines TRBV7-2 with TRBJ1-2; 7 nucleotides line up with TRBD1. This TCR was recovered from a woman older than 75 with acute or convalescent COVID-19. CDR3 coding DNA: TGTGCCAGCAGCTTAGTTCGGGGCCAGGGGGATGGCTACACCTTC. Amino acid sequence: CASSLVRGQGDGYTF.